Listed here is a single T cell receptor (beta chain). These data come from a study of neoadjuvant anti-PD-1 for oral cavity cancer. Trimming took 5 bases from V and 0 from J, leaving 9 bases between them. This CDR3 comprises 14 residues. CDR1 and CDR2 from the germline V gene are LNHDA and SQIVND (reference sequence). The patients had HPV-negative, locally advanced oral cavity squamous cell carcinoma. Method: immunoSEQ multiplex PCR; TCRdb's copy keeps in-frame clones and lacks some. The table includes roughly 14,000 clones, about 70% detected once. Sequencing used PBMCs, obtained before nivolumab (anti-PD-1) treatment. This receptor was obtained from a person aged 40 to 85 with oral cavity squamous cell carcinoma. V usage is TRBV19 and J usage is TRBJ2-3, with D unclear. CDR3 sequence: CASSLGISTDTQYF. The CDR3 DNA reads TGTGCCAGTAGTCTTGGAATTAGCACAGATACGCAGTATTTT.